The rows below give T cell receptor beta chains drawn from one sample of a study of blood T cell repertoires in COVID-19. TCRdb keeps only in-frame clones here, not all; method: immunoSEQ multiplex PCR. The top ten clones hold 14% to 15% of a sample with a few hundred thousand clones, around 88% of them seen once. Material: PBMCs or T cells enriched from blood (not recorded which). The receptors were gathered from a woman in her 50s with acute COVID-19. Each CDR3 is given with its conserved first and last residue. D genes are given only for firm matches. For some rows the clone size is stated as once, few or many, or as a class when expanded; others skip it.

j_call | v_call | clone_size | d_call | cdr3_nt | cdr3_aa
TRBJ1-5 | TRBV2 | NA | NA | TGTGCCAGCATGGGGGGTTGGGGCAATCAGCCCCAGCATTTT | CASMGGWGNQPQHF
TRBJ1-1 | TRBV28 | NA | TRBD1 | TGTGCCAGCAGTCTAGCGCGACAGGGGATGGTTGTACCTGAAGCTTTCTTT | CASSLARQGMVVPEAFF
TRBJ2-3 | TRBV11-3 | NA | TRBD1 | TGTGCCAGCAGCTTAGGTGATATCTCAGGGGGTACGCAGTATTTT | CASSLGDISGGTQYF
TRBJ2-7 | TRBV7-3 | few | TRBD2 | TGTGCCAGCGGGGACTATAACTACGAGCAGTACTTC | CASGDYNYEQYF
TRBJ1-2 | TRBV6-2/TRBV6-3 | NA | NA | TGTGCCAGCAGTGCCCTGAGGGCGGAGGGCTACACCTTC | CASSALRAEGYTF
TRBJ2-5 | TRBV7-8 | NA | NA | TGTGCCAGCAGCTTACTGGGCGGGAACCCGCTGTCCCAGTACTTC | CASSLLGGNPLSQYF
TRBJ2-7 | TRBV5-1 | NA | NA | TGCGCCAGCAGCTTGGTTGGCGGGACGCACAACGAGCAGTACTTC | CASSLVGGTHNEQYF
TRBJ2-2 | TRBV18 | NA | TRBD2 | TGTGCCAGCTCACCACGTCGGGAGGGGACCGGGGAGCTGTTTTTT | CASSPRREGTGELFF
TRBJ2-2 | TRBV15 | NA | TRBD2 | TGTGCCACCAGCAGCGCAACTGGGACTAGCGGGAGTTTTGGGAAGAACACCGGGGAGCTGTTTTTT | CATSSATGTSGSFGKNTGELFF
TRBJ2-7 | TRBV6-5 | NA | TRBD2 | TGTGCCAGCAGTTACTCGGCGGCGGGAGTTTACGAGCAGTACTTC | CASSYSAAGVYEQYF
TRBJ2-7 | TRBV28 | NA | NA | TGTGCCAGCAGCCCTTCACTCTCCTACGAGCAGTACTTC | CASSPSLSYEQYF
TRBJ2-2 | TRBV28 | NA | NA | TGTGCCAGCAGTTTAGGGGGGATGGTCGGGGAGCTGTTTTTT | CASSLGGMVGELFF
TRBJ2-7 | TRBV18 | once | NA | TGTGCCAGCTCCCACTCCGTTCAGGGAATGTCCGAGCAGTACTTC | CASSHSVQGMSEQYF
TRBJ2-2 | TRBV19 | NA | TRBD2 | TGTGCCAGTAGTATACCCCAGGGACTAGCGGGACTACACACCGGGGAGCTGTTTTTT | CASSIPQGLAGLHTGELFF
TRBJ2-7 | TRBV11-2 | NA | TRBD1 | TGTGCCAGCAGCTTAGGCGGGACAGGGAACTACGAGCAGTACTTC | CASSLGGTGNYEQYF
TRBJ2-7 | TRBV5-1 | few | NA | TGCGCCAGCAGCTTGGCAGGACAGTCCGAGCAGTACTTC | CASSLAGQSEQYF
TRBJ1-1 | TRBV18 | NA | NA | TGTGCCAGCTCACCCTTCAGGGATAACACTGAAGCTTTCTTT | CASSPFRDNTEAFF
TRBJ2-7 | TRBV18 | NA | NA | TGTGCCAGCTCACCCCCCTTAACTAGTCTCCCCAACGAGCAGTACTTC | CASSPPLTSLPNEQYF
TRBJ2-7 | TRBV27 | NA | NA | TGTGCCAGCAGTTTATCCTGGCGGCACGCGGAAAATTACGAGCAGTACTTC | CASSLSWRHAENYEQYF
TRBJ2-7 | TRBV12-3/TRBV12-4 | once | NA | TGTGCCAGCAGTTTTACAGCTTCGACCGAGCAGTACTTC | CASSFTASTEQYF
TRBJ2-3 | TRBV10-3 | NA | NA | TGTGCCATCAGTGAGTCGGGGCCCCTGGGGGATACGCAGTATTTT | CAISESGPLGDTQYF
TRBJ2-7 | TRBV7-2 | NA | TRBD1 | TGTGCCAGCAGCTTAGTGACAGGGGGCACCTACGAGCAGTACTTC | CASSLVTGGTYEQYF